This is a list of T cell receptor beta chains from one sample in a study of glioma-infiltrating T cells after dendritic cell vaccination. Only in-frame clones appear in the TCRdb table, and some are missing; sequencing was by immunoSEQ multiplex PCR. The data contain 65,000 to 80,000 clones, around 86% of them seen just once; the ten biggest clones take up around 2%. The source material was blood, sampled after dendritic cell vaccination. The origin of the receptors is a human donor with glioblastoma. CDR3s include the opening cysteine and the closing phenylalanine or tryptophan. The D gene is left open where the match is weak. For some rows the clone size is stated as once, few or many, or as a class when expanded; others skip it.

j_call v_call d_call clone_size cdr3_nt cdr3_aa
TRBJ1-5 TRBV12-2 . . TGTGCAAGTCGCTTAAGACGGACAGAGAATTTTAGCAATCAGCCCCAGCATTTT CASRLRRTENFSNQPQHF
TRBJ1-5 TRBV30 . once TGTGCCTGGAGTCGAGGAGGGGGGGGTCAGCCCCAGCATTTT CAWSRGGGGQPQHF
TRBJ2-1 TRBV27 TRBD2 once TGTGCCAGCATCCCCGGGACCACCCCGGGGGGTGAGCAGTTCTTC CASIPGTTPGGEQFF
TRBJ2-7 TRBV6-5 . . TGTGCCAGCAGTTACTCGGGACTGCCCCGATGGGAGCAGTACTTC CASSYSGLPRWEQYF
TRBJ2-5 TRBV5-5 . . TGTGCCAGCAGCTTGGTGGGCTACCAAGAGACCCAGTACTTC CASSLVGYQETQYF
TRBJ1-2 TRBV10-3 . . TGTGCCATCAGTGACGCGGGGGCCGAAAACTATGGCTACACCTTC CAISDAGAENYGYTF
TRBJ2-1 TRBV4-3 TRBD2 . TGCGCCAGCAGCCAAGGGCGACTAGCGCCTAACAATGAGCAGTTCTTC CASSQGRLAPNNEQFF
TRBJ2-1 TRBV6-4 . . TGTGCCAGCAGCGAGACTATCCTCTCCTACAATGAGCAGTTCTTC CASSETILSYNEQFF
TRBJ1-2 TRBV4-1 . once TGCGCCAGCAGCCAGGTTGATACAGGGTACGGTGGCTACACCTTC CASSQVDTGYGGYTF
TRBJ1-3 TRBV6-5 . . TGTGCCAGCAGTTACGACGGGAGCTCTGGAAACACCATATATTTT CASSYDGSSGNTIYF
TRBJ1-1 TRBV7-8 . . TGTGCCAGCAGCTTAGGGGGGGGCACTGAAGCTTTCTTT CASSLGGGTEAFF
TRBJ2-1 TRBV5-1 . once TGCGCCAGCAGCTTGAGGGTCAGGGCGGTTGAGCAGTTCTTC CASSLRVRAVEQFF
TRBJ2-5 TRBV28 TRBD2 . TGTGCCAGCAGTTTCCGGGAGGGCCTAGAGACCCAGTACTTC CASSFREGLETQYF
TRBJ1-3 TRBV4-1 . few TGCGCCAGCAGCCAAGAAAGCGGATTCGGAAACACCATATATTTT CASSQESGFGNTIYF
TRBJ1-6 TRBV6-4 TRBD1 . TGTGCCAGCAGTGCCCGACAGGGCGATAATTCACCCCTCCACTTT CASSARQGDNSPLHF
TRBJ2-3 TRBV29-1 TRBD2 . TGCAGCGTAGCGGGGGGGGACACAGATACGCAGTATTTT CSVAGGDTDTQYF
TRBJ1-5 TRBV4-2 . . TGTGCCAGCAGCCAAGCATCAGATAGCAATCAGCCCCAGCATTTT CASSQASDSNQPQHF
TRBJ1-5 TRBV5-6 . . TGTGCCAGCAGCTTGGACCTAAATCAGCCCCAGCATTTT CASSLDLNQPQHF
TRBJ1-5 TRBV4-2 . . TGTGCCAGCAGCCATTATCAAAACTCGGAGGGCAATCAGCCCCAGCATTTT CASSHYQNSEGNQPQHF
TRBJ2-3 TRBV6-6 TRBD1 . TGTGCCAGCAGTTTACAGGGGACAGGCACAGATACGCAGTATTTT CASSLQGTGTDTQYF
TRBJ2-2 TRBV9 TRBD1 . TGTGCCAGCAGCGTTGAGACAGGGGCCGGGGAGCTGTTTTTT CASSVETGAGELFF
TRBJ1-4 TRBV5-4 . . TGTGCCAGCAGCTTGGCGGGTGTTGGCGAAAAACTGTTTTTT CASSLAGVGEKLFF
TRBJ1-2 TRBV6-5 TRBD1 . TGTGCCAGCAGTTACTCGGACAGGGGTAACTATGGCTACACCTTC CASSYSDRGNYGYTF
TRBJ1-1 TRBV5-4 . . . CASRWGDGTEAFF